Presented here are 23 T cell receptor beta chains from one specimen sequenced in a study of PD-1 blockade in mismatch repair-deficient tumors. Profiled with immunoSEQ multiplex PCR; TCRdb holds only in-frame clones, not every one. The sample has tens of thousands of clones; under 85% are singletons. The input for sequencing was peripheral blood, taken 12 weeks after starting pembrolizumab. These receptor sequences come from an adult with mismatch repair-deficient cancer.

The chain joins TRBV4-1 to TRBJ1-5; no definite D call. The germline CDR1 and CDR2 sequences are MGHRA and YSYEKL. The CDR3 has 15 amino acids. V lost 4 bases and J lost 5, with 15 bases in between. CDR3 nucleotides: TGCGCCAGCAGCCCCGCGGCACTAAATGATCAGCCCCAGCATTTT. As protein: CASSPAALNDQPQHF.

This chain joins TRBV15 and TRBJ1-2; 8 bases line up with TRBD1. This CDR3 spans 15 amino acids. Trimming at V came to 5 bases and at J to 0 bases, leaving 5 bases not matched to a gene. Germline V gives CDR1 LNHNV, CDR2 YYDKDF (reference sequence). The CDR3: CATSGGQATNYGYTF. In DNA form, the CDR3 reads TGTGCCACCAGCGGGGGACAGGCGACTAACTATGGCTACACCTTC.

This clone appeared a few times. V is TRBV6-5 and J is TRBJ2-6; the D is unclear. The germline gives CDR1 MNHEY, CDR2 SVGAGI. The CDR3 spans 15 residues. Trimming took 0 bases from V and 4 from J, leaving 7 bases between them. The CDR3 nucleotides are TGTGCCAGCAGTTACTCGATGGAAGGGGCCAACGTCCTGACTTTC. This codes for CASSYSMEGANVLTF.

The rearrangement links TRBV5-1 to TRBJ1-1; maybe TRBD1 (6 bases). This CDR3 has 15 residues. CDR1 and CDR2 from the germline V gene are SGHRS and YFSETQ. V lost 6 bases and J 5 bases, leaving 20 bases between the germline ends. CDR3 in DNA: TGCGCCAGCACTCCAACGTGGACAGATAGGACTGAAGCTTTCTTT. Amino acid sequence: CASTPTWTDRTEAFF.

The chain joins TRBV4-2 to TRBJ2-7; D possibly corresponds to TRBD2 (6 bases). The CDR3 has 16 amino acids. Germline V CDR1 and CDR2: LGHNA, YNFKEQ. V was cut by 4 bases and J by 1 base, with 17 bases left in between. The CDR3 region is CASSLKPRDSSYEQYF. CDR3 DNA: TGTGCCAGCAGCCTTAAGCCCCGGGACTCATCCTACGAGCAGTACTTC.

The gene calls are TRBV5-1 and TRBJ2-7; no clear D. Germline CDR1 is SGHRS and CDR2 is YFSETQ. V lost 0 bases and J lost 0, with 7 bases in between. This CDR3 has 14 amino acids. For the CDR3, the DNA is TGCGCCAGCAGCTTGGTTGGTGCCTCCTACGAGCAGTACTTC. Its translation is CASSLVGASYEQYF.

This chain connects TRBV4-1 to TRBJ2-3; maybe TRBD2 (6 bases). Germline values: CDR1 MGHRA, CDR2 YSYEKL. The CDR3 runs to 17 residues. Trimming removed 1 base at V and 0 bases at J, with 14 bases between. The CDR3 DNA follows: TGCGCCAGCAGCCAAGTTGAACTAGCCTACAGCACAGATACGCAGTATTTT. Amino acid sequence: CASSQVELAYSTDTQYF.

The gene calls are TRBV21-1 and TRBJ2-1; the table's D call, TRBD1, has no DNA check behind it. TRBV21-1 has pseudogene status. CDR3 size: 18 residues. CDR3 loop: CASSIKGHWHRVYNEQFF. The DNA for the CDR3 is TGTGCCAGCAGCATCAAAGGCCATTGGCACAGGGTCTACAATGAGCAGTTCTTC.

The V gene is TRBV30, the J gene TRBJ2-5; 8 nucleotides align to TRBD1. This CDR3 has 13 amino acids. The germline gives CDR1 GTSNPN, CDR2 SVGIG (reference sequence). V dropped 0 bases and J dropped 5; count of bases not matched to a gene: 2. CDR3 residues: CAWSVGDRETQYF. The CDR3 DNA sequence: TGTGCCTGGAGTGTGGGGGACAGGGAGACCCAGTACTTC.

The gene calls are TRBV6-1 and TRBJ2-7; 9 bases are a match to TRBD1. Germline V gives CDR1 MNHNS, CDR2 SASEGT. Trimming at V came to 9 bases and at J to 1 base, leaving 7 bases not matched to a gene. This CDR3 comprises 14 residues. CDR3 amino acids: CAREGQGSSYEQYF. Written as DNA, the CDR3 is TGTGCCAGGGAGGGACAGGGATCTTCCTACGAGCAGTACTTC.

Comment on this clone: Germline and junction disagree at one end, which may indicate a read error. The J gene is TRBJ2-5, the V gene TRBV7-9, with 11 bases that match TRBD2. This CDR3 spans 16 amino acids. Germline V CDR1 and CDR2: SEHNR, FQNEAQ (reference sequence). CDR3 nucleotides: TGTGCCAGCAGCACCGGGACTAGCGGACCCCAAGGGACCCAGTACTTC. The encoded protein is CASSTGTSGPQGTQYF.

The chain combines TRBV6-5 with TRBJ2-5; D unresolved. CDR3 length: 15 residues. The germline V and J ends were trimmed by 5 bases and 5 bases, with 18 bases remaining between them. Per germline, CDR1 MNHEY and CDR2 SVGAGI. CDR3 sequence: CASSLKPSGWETQYF. CDR3 DNA: TGTGCCAGCAGTCTAAAGCCTAGTGGCTGGGAGACCCAGTACTTC.

The CDR3 DNA sequence: TGTGCCAGCAGTAGGGGGACTTCGCCGAACAATGAGCAGTTCTTC. Encoded protein: CASSRGTSPNNEQFF. The V call is TRBV7-3, the J call TRBJ2-1; D possibly matches TRBD1 or TRBD2 (6 bases each). V lost 6 bases, J lost 5 bases, and 17 bases lay in between. This CDR3 has 15 amino acids. Germline CDR1 SGHTA, CDR2 FQGTGA. Together with reference TRBV7-3 and TRBJ2-1, the CDR3 gives the full variable domain: GAGVSQTPSNKVTEKGKYVELRCDPISGHTALYWYRQSLGQGPEFLIYFQGTGAADDSGLPNDRFFAVRPEGSVSTLKIQRTERGDSAVYLCASSRGTSPNNEQFFGPGTRLTVL.

The chain is built from TRBV19 and TRBJ2-7; the match to TRBD2 covers 9 bases. J lost 6 bases, V lost 1 base, and 16 bases had no gene match. There are 18 residues in the CDR3. CDR1 LNHDA and CDR2 SQIVND come from the germline V gene (reference sequence). DNA of the CDR3: TGTGCCAGTAGTATAGTGACTAGCGGCAAGGGTGGGGCCCTCGAGCAGTACTTC. It is translated as CASSIVTSGKGGALEQYF.

This clone was seen only a few times. The rearrangement uses TRBV19 and TRBJ2-3; D ambiguous. Germline CDR1 and CDR2: LNHDA and SQIVND (reference sequence). This CDR3 comprises 15 residues. Trimming removed 5 bases from V and 4 bases from J, with 16 bases in between. CDR3 bases: TGTGCCAGTAGTCAACGCGCAACAAGGGCAGATACGCAGTATTTT. It encodes CASSQRATRADTQYF.

The chain links TRBV14 to TRBJ1-2; D is uncertain. Germline V CDR1 and CDR2: SGHDN, FVKESK. V was cut by 4 bases and J by 3 bases, with 15 bases left in between. This CDR3 contains 15 residues. The CDR3 DNA follows: TGTGCCAGCAGCCGAATTGGACCAATTGACTATGGCTACACCTTC. Translation gives CASSRIGPIDYGYTF.

V is TRBV6-5 and J is TRBJ1-1, with D unclear. In germline, CDR1 is MNHEY, CDR2 SVGAGI. The CDR3 contains 13 residues. Trimming stripped 2 bases from V and 1 base from J, with 5 bases between. The CDR3 here is CASSYTSNTEAFF. The CDR3 nucleotides are TGTGCCAGCAGTTACACATCGAACACTGAAGCTTTCTTT.

CDR3 sequence reads: CASLEDTNTGELFF. Here the CDR3 DNA reads TGTGCCAGCCTAGAGGATACGAACACCGGGGAGCTGTTTTTT. The chain joins TRBV2 to TRBJ2-2; D uncertain. Per germline, CDR1 SNHLY and CDR2 FYNNEI. Trimming pared 8 bases from V and 0 bases from J, leaving 10 bases between. CDR3 size: 14 residues. Using reference TRBV2 and TRBJ2-2 for the parts outside the CDR3, the full variable domain is EPEVTQTPSHQVTQMGQEVILRCVPISNHLYFYWYRQILGQKVEFLVSFYNNEISEKSEIFDDQFSVERPDGSNFTLKIRSTKLEDSAMYFCASLEDTNTGELFFGEGSRLTVL.

CDR3 nucleotides: TGTGCCTGGAGTGTACCTAGCGGAGGGGGGAATGAGCAGTTCTTC. It codes for CAWSVPSGGGNEQFF. V gene TRBV30 combines with J gene TRBJ2-1, with a tentative D call TRBD2 (7 bases). Trimming removed 0 bases at V and 7 bases at J, with 16 bases between. The CDR3 contains 15 residues. The germline V gene encodes CDR1 GTSNPN and CDR2 SVGIG (reference sequence). The complete variable domain, with remaining parts taken from reference TRBV30 and TRBJ2-1, reads SQTIHQWPATLVQPVGSPLSLECTVEGTSNPNLYWYRQAAGRGLQLLFYSVGIGQISSEVPQNLSASRPQDRQFILSSKKLLLSDSGFYLCAWSVPSGGGNEQFFGPGTRLTVL.

CDR3 residues: CASSTSSDTQYF. Here the CDR3 DNA reads TGTGCCAGCAGCACGAGCTCAGATACGCAGTATTTT. This chain joins TRBV5-4 and TRBJ2-3; no firm D call. Germline assignment: CDR1 SGHNT and CDR2 YYREEE (reference sequence). V was cut by 4 bases and J by 4 bases, with 7 bases left in between. CDR3 length: 12 amino acids.

The V gene is TRBV5-4, the J gene TRBJ2-7, with D hard to call. The germline V gene has CDR1 SGHNT and CDR2 YYREEE (reference sequence). V was clipped by 3 bases and J by 0 bases, with 10 bases between them. This CDR3 has 14 residues. CDR3 sequence reads: CASSSLGSSYEQYF. In nucleotides, the CDR3 is TGTGCCAGCAGCTCTCTGGGCAGCTCCTACGAGCAGTACTTC.

The J gene is TRBJ1-1, the V gene TRBV6-1; 8 bases match TRBD1. The germline V gene encodes CDR1 MNHNS and CDR2 SASEGT. The CDR3 runs to 13 residues. With V trimmed by 4 bases and J by 5 bases, 3 bases remained unmatched. The CDR3, as DNA: TGTGCCAGCAGTGGGACAGGGAGTACTGAAGCTTTCTTT. It encodes CASSGTGSTEAFF.

V and J are TRBV27 and TRBJ2-7; TRBD1 agrees at 7 bases. The germline V gene encodes CDR1 MNHEY and CDR2 SMNVEV (reference sequence). The CDR3 contains 15 residues. J was trimmed by 2 bases and V by 4 bases; bases with no gene match: 8. The CDR3 is CASSSTGEGAYEQYF. For the CDR3, the DNA is TGTGCCAGCAGTTCAACAGGGGAAGGGGCCTACGAGCAGTACTTC.